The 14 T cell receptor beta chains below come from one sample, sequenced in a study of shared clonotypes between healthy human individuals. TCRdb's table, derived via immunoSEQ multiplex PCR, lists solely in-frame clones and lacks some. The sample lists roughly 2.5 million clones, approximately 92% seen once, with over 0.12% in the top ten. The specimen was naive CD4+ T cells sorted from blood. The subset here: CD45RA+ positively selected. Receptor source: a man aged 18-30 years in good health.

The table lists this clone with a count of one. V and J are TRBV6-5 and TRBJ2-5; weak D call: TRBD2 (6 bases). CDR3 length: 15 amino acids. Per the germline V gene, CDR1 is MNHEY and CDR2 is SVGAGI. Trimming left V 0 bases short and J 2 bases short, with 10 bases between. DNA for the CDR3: TGTGCCAGCAGTTACTCAAACGGGGGACAAGAGACCCAGTACTTC. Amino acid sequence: CASSYSNGGQETQYF.

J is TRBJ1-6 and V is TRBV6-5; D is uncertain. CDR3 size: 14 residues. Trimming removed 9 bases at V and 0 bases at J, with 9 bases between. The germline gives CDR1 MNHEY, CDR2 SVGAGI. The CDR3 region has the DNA TGTGCCAGTAGGGTCGACTCCTATAATTCACCCCTCCACTTT. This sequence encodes CASRVDSYNSPLHF.

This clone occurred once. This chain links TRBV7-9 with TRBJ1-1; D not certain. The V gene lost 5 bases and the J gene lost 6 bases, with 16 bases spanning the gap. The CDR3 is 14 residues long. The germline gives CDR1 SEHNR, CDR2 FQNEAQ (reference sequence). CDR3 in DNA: TGTGCCAGCAGCCCACGCCCTGGCGGCGCTGAAGCTTTCTTT. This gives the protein CASSPRPGGAEAFF.

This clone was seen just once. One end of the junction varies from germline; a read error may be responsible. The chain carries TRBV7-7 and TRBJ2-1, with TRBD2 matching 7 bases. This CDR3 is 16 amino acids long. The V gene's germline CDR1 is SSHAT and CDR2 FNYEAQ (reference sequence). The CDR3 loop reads CASSPGGASGYNEQFF. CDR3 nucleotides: TGTGCTAGCAGCCCCGGAGGGGCTAGCGGTTACAATGAGCAGTTCTTC.

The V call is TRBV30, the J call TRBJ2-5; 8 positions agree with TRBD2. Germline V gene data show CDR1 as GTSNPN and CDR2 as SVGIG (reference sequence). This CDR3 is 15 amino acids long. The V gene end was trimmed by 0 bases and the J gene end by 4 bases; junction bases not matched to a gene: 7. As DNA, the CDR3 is TGTGCCTGGAGTGTATACGGGGGGGCGGGAGAGACCCAGTACTTC. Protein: CAWSVYGGAGETQYF.

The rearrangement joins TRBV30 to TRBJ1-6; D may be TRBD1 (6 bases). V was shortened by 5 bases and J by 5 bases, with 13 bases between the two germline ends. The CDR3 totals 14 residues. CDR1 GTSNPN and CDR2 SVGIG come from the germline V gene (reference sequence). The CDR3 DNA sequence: TGTGCCTGGGAACCAGGGGCCAATAATTCACCCCTCCACTTT. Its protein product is CAWEPGANNSPLHF.

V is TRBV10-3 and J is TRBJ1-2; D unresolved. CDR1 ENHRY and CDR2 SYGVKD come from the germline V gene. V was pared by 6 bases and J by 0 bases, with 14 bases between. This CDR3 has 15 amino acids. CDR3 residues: CAISARADANYGYTF. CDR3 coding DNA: TGTGCCATCAGCGCTAGGGCAGACGCTAACTATGGCTACACCTTC.

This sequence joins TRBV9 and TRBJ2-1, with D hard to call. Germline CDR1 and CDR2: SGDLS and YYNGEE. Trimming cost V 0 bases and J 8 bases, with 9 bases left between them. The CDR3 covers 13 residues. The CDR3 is CASSVGLVHEQFF. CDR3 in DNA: TGTGCCAGCAGCGTAGGGCTAGTTCATGAGCAGTTCTTC.

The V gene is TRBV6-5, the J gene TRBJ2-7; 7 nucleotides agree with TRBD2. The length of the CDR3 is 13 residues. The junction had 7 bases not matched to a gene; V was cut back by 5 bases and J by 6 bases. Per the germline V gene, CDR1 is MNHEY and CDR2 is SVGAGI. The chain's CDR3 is CASSRGGSLEQYF. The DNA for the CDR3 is TGTGCCAGCAGTAGGGGCGGGAGCCTCGAGCAGTACTTC.

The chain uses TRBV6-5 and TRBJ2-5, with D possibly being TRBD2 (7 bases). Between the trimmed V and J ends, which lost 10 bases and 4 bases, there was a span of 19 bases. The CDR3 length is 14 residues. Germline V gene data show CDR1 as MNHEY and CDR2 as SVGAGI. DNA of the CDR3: TGTGCCACCAAAGAGGGGGGGAGTCGAGAGACCCAGTACTTC. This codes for CATKEGGSRETQYF.

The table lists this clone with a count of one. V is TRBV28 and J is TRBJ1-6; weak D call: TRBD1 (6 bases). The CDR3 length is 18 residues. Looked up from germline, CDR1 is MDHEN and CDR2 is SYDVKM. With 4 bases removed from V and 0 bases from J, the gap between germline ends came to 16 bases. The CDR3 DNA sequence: TGTGCCAGCAGTTCAGCCGGGACATCGAGCTCCTATAATTCACCCCTCCACTTT. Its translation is CASSSAGTSSSYNSPLHF.

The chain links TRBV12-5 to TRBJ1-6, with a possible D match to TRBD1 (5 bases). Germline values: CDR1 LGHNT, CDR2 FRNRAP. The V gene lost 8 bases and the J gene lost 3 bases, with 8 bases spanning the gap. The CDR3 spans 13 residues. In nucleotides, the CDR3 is TGTGCTAGTACGGGGGACTATAATTCACCCCTCCACTTT. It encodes CASTGDYNSPLHF.

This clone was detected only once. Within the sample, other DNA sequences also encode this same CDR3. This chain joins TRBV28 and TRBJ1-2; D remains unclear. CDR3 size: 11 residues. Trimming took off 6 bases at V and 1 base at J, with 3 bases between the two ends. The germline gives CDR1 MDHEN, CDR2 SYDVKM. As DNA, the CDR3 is TGTGCCAGCAGCGGTAACTATGGCTACACCTTC. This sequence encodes CASSGNYGYTF.

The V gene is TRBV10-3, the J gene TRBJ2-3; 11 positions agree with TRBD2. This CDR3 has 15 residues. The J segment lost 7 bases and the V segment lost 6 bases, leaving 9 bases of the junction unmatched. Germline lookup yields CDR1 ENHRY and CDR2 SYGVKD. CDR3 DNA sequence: TGTGCCATCAGCCCCTTAGCGGGAGGGGCTTATACGCAGTATTTT. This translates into CAISPLAGGAYTQYF.